This passage covers 24 T cell receptor beta chains from one sample sequenced in a study of T cell responses to AZD1222 COVID-19 vaccine. The assay was immunoSEQ multiplex PCR, and TCRdb's table has in-frame clones only and misses some. The data contain about 120,000 clones, 90% of them singletons. This specimen consisted of peripheral blood, obtained 28 days after the second dose of the MenACWY control vaccine. These receptors originate from an adult who received the MenACWY meningococcal vaccine as a control.

The J gene is TRBJ2-5, the V gene TRBV5-1; TRBD2 aligns across 7 bases. Germline V gives CDR1 SGHRS, CDR2 YFSETQ. The CDR3 is 14 residues long. Trimming removed 6 bases from V and 2 bases from J; junction bases left unmatched: 7. The CDR3 sequence: CASTGWGGQETQYF. The CDR3 DNA reads as TGCGCCAGCACGGGCTGGGGGGGTCAAGAGACCCAGTACTTC.

V is TRBV5-4 and J is TRBJ2-3; 10 bases match TRBD2. CDR1 is SGHNT, CDR2 YYREEE, per germline (reference sequence). The ends lost 4 bases at V and 6 bases at J; junction bases unmatched: 11. CDR3 length: 16 amino acids. The CDR3 is CASSPVASGGPDTQYF. CDR3 sequence (DNA): TGTGCCAGCAGCCCCGTTGCTAGCGGGGGCCCGGATACGCAGTATTTT.

This sequence joins TRBV5-1 and TRBJ1-3; 10 nucleotides align to TRBD1. This CDR3 is built from 16 residues. V gave up 0 bases and J gave up 5 bases; unmatched junction bases: 5. CDR1 is SGHRS, CDR2 YFSETQ, per germline. The CDR3 loop reads CASSLGDRGQRNTIYF. For the CDR3, the DNA is TGCGCCAGCAGCTTGGGGGACAGGGGCCAGAGAAACACCATATATTTT.

The gene calls are TRBV7-8 and TRBJ2-7, with 8 bases fitting TRBD2. The junction had 10 bases not matched to a gene; V was cut back by 2 bases and J by 1 base. This CDR3 has 17 amino acids. From germline, CDR1 is SGHVS and CDR2 FQNEAQ. This CDR3 reads CASSLFGSGGPSYEQYV. The CDR3 DNA is TGTGCCAGCAGCTTATTCGGGTCGGGGGGGCCTTCCTACGAGCAGTACGTC.

The CDR3 DNA reads as TGTGCCAGCCATAAGGTCACCGGGGAGCTGTTTTTT. Amino acid sequence: CASHKVTGELFF. The V gene is TRBV7-9, the J gene TRBJ2-2; D not certain. This CDR3 spans 12 amino acids. The V end was cut by 8 bases, the J end by 4 bases, with 8 bases between. The V gene's germline CDR1 is SEHNR and CDR2 FQNEAQ (reference sequence).

The chain is built from TRBV18 and TRBJ2-5; D is ambiguous. The CDR3 consists of 11 residues. CDR1 and CDR2 from the germline V gene are KGHSH and LQKENI. V was cut by 5 bases and J by 2 bases, with 3 bases left in between. This CDR3 reads CASSSQETQYF. As DNA, the CDR3 is TGTGCCAGCTCATCTCAAGAGACCCAGTACTTC.

This sequence joins TRBV24-1 and TRBJ2-6; D is possibly TRBD1 (6 bases). CDR1 KGHDR and CDR2 SFDVKD come from the germline V gene. This CDR3 is built from 18 residues. The V and J ends lost 3 bases and 4 bases respectively, with 18 bases between them. CDR3 DNA sequence: TGTGCCACCAGTGATATTTCTACAGGGCCAGGAGGGGCCAACGTCCTGACTTTC. This sequence encodes CATSDISTGPGGANVLTF.

This rearrangement joins TRBV28 to TRBJ1-1, with 7 bases aligning to TRBD1. CDR1 is MDHEN and CDR2 is SYDVKM in the germline V gene. Unmatched junction bases numbered 14, after V lost 6 bases and J lost 4 bases. The CDR3 is 16 residues long. The CDR3 DNA follows: TGTGCCAGCAGAGCGCCGGGACAGAGTATTAGCACTGAAGCTTTCTTT. This sequence encodes CASRAPGQSISTEAFF.

Only one count was recorded for this clone. The rearrangement uses TRBV2 and TRBJ1-5; D not resolved. Trimming stripped 7 bases from V and 1 base from J, with 5 bases between. Germline CDR1 is SNHLY and CDR2 is FYNNEI. The length of the CDR3 is 12 residues. CDR3 amino acids: CASTGSNQPQHF. The CDR3 bases are TGTGCCAGCACAGGAAGCAATCAGCCCCAGCATTTT.

The rearrangement uses TRBV20-1 and TRBJ2-5; 9 nucleotides match TRBD2. Trimming cost V 3 bases and J 7 bases; bases outside gene matches: 18. In germline, CDR1 is DFQATT, CDR2 SNEGSKA (reference sequence). This CDR3 comprises 17 residues. CDR3 sequence: CSASVSDRGGARGTQYF. The CDR3, as DNA: TGCAGTGCTAGTGTTTCCGACCGCGGGGGGGCCCGCGGGACCCAGTACTTC.

The table lists this clone with a few counts. The V call is TRBV4-2, the J call TRBJ2-1; TRBD2 matches 8 bases. The J segment lost 5 bases and the V segment lost 0 bases, leaving 3 bases of the junction unmatched. The germline CDR1 and CDR2 sequences are LGHNA and YNFKEQ. The CDR3 loop spans 15 amino acids. CDR3 in amino acids: CASSQDGTRDNEQFF. CDR3 DNA: TGTGCCAGCAGCCAAGACGGGACTAGGGACAATGAGCAGTTCTTC.

The gene calls are TRBV18 and TRBJ2-1; 8 bases match TRBD2. The length of the CDR3 is 15 residues. CDR1 and CDR2 from the germline V gene are KGHSH and LQKENI. The V gene end was trimmed by 4 bases and the J gene end by 0 bases; junction bases not matched to a gene: 2. The CDR3 spells CASSRSGSSYNEQFF. The DNA of the CDR3 is TGTGCCAGCTCACGGAGCGGGAGCTCCTACAATGAGCAGTTCTTC.

The rearrangement joins TRBV4-2 to TRBJ1-2; 9 nucleotides line up with TRBD1. J lost 2 bases, V lost 0 bases, and 4 bases had no gene match. The CDR3 covers 16 residues. The V gene's germline CDR1 is LGHNA and CDR2 YNFKEQ. The CDR3 bases are TGTGCCAGCAGCCAAGAACCACAGGGGGCGAACTATGGCTACACCTTC. It codes for CASSQEPQGANYGYTF.

J is TRBJ2-7 and V is TRBV18; possibly TRBD2 for D (5 bases). This CDR3 has 14 amino acids. Per germline, CDR1 KGHSH and CDR2 LQKENI. V lost 3 bases and J lost 2, with 11 bases in between. CDR3 sequence (DNA): TGTGCCAGCTCACCGGCCGGGAATCCCTACGAGCAGTACGTC. Amino acids: CASSPAGNPYEQYV.

The chain combines TRBV6-6 with TRBJ1-1, with D uncertain. The CDR3 has 12 amino acids. Trimming removed 2 bases at V and 3 bases at J, with 4 bases between. Germline CDR1 MNHNY, CDR2 SVGAGI (reference sequence). The CDR3 nucleotides read TGTGCCAGCAGTTACGGGGACACTGAAGCTTTCTTT. Translation gives CASSYGDTEAFF.

The chain links TRBV27 to TRBJ1-1, with 9 bases aligning to TRBD1. In germline, CDR1 is MNHEY, CDR2 SMNVEV (reference sequence). The V segment lost 6 bases and the J segment 5 bases; nucleotides outside the gene matches: 10. The CDR3 length is 15 residues. The CDR3 spells CASRITGTGRTEAFF. The DNA for the CDR3 is TGTGCCAGCAGAATCACCGGGACAGGGAGGACTGAAGCTTTCTTT.

Note on this clone: The identical CDR3 is also encoded by other nucleotide sequences in the sample. The rearrangement joins TRBV6-1 to TRBJ1-5, with D perhaps TRBD1 (5 bases). Germline V gene sequence: CDR1 MNHNS, CDR2 SASEGT. The CDR3 contains 15 residues. V was trimmed by 2 bases and J by 1 base, leaving 9 bases between them. CDR3 nucleotides: TGTGCCAGCAGTGAATTGTCAGGGAGCAATCAGCCCCAGCATTTT. This translates into CASSELSGSNQPQHF.

This chain joins TRBV27 and TRBJ1-5, with 9 bases that match TRBD1. Germline loops: CDR1 MNHEY, CDR2 SMNVEV (reference sequence). The V segment lost 4 bases and the J segment 5 bases; nucleotides outside the gene matches: 3. The CDR3 contains 14 residues. The CDR3 protein is CASSSGQGYQPQHF. CDR3 coding DNA: TGTGCCAGCAGTTCAGGACAGGGGTATCAGCCCCAGCATTTT.

The rearrangement links TRBV18 to TRBJ1-2; 10 nucleotides line up with TRBD1. J was trimmed by 4 bases and V by 2 bases; bases with no gene match: 10. This CDR3 has 17 residues. Germline V gene sequence: CDR1 KGHSH, CDR2 LQKENI. The CDR3 DNA is TGTGCCAGCTCACCAAAGAGACAGGGGGCGACGACCTATGGCTACACCTTC. This codes for CASSPKRQGATTYGYTF.

This chain joins TRBV7-9 and TRBJ2-7; D unresolved. This CDR3 contains 13 residues. Germline loops: CDR1 SEHNR, CDR2 FQNEAQ (reference sequence). Trimming cost V 5 bases and J 2 bases, with 10 bases left between them. CDR3 in amino acids: CASSTTVTYEQYF. DNA of the CDR3: TGTGCCAGCAGCACAACAGTAACCTACGAGCAGTACTTC. Based on the CDR3 plus reference TRBV7-9 and TRBJ2-7, the full variable domain is DTGVSQNPRHKITKRGQNVTFRCDPISEHNRLYWYRQTLGQGPEFLTYFQNEAQLEKSRLLSDRFSAERPKGSFSTLEIQRTEQGDSAMYLCASSTTVTYEQYFGPGTRLTVT.

The J gene is TRBJ1-5, the V gene TRBV7-9; D is possibly TRBD1 (6 bases). CDR3 length: 14 residues. In germline, CDR1 is SEHNR, CDR2 FQNEAQ (reference sequence). V lost 4 bases and J lost 7, with 14 bases in between. The CDR3 sequence is CASSSQGTGQPQHF. CDR3 sequence (DNA): TGTGCCAGCAGCTCCCAGGGAACAGGGCAGCCCCAGCATTTT.

This clone was counted once. The gene calls are TRBV18 and TRBJ1-1, with 8 positions matching TRBD1. The germline gives CDR1 KGHSH, CDR2 LQKENI. Trimming cost V 0 bases and J 0 bases; bases outside gene matches: 3. The CDR3 has 16 residues. CDR3 sequence (DNA): TGTGCCAGCTCACCACCGAGACAGGGGCTGAACACTGAAGCTTTCTTT. This sequence encodes CASSPPRQGLNTEAFF.

The gene calls are TRBV28 and TRBJ2-7; D may be TRBD1 or TRBD2 (5 bases each). Germline loops: CDR1 MDHEN, CDR2 SYDVKM. With 6 bases removed from V and 4 bases from J, the gap between germline ends came to 16 bases. The CDR3 runs 14 residues. CDR3 protein: CASSSPGTPYEQYF. The CDR3 DNA reads TGTGCCAGCAGCTCCCCCGGGACCCCATACGAGCAGTACTTC. The entire variable domain, with the rest obtained from reference TRBV28 and TRBJ2-7, is as follows: DVKVTQSSRYLVKRTGEKVFLECVQDMDHENMFWYRQDPGLGLRLIYFSYDVKMKEKGDIPEGYSVSREKKERFSLILESASTNQTSMYLCASSSPGTPYEQYFGPGTRLTVT.

The CDR3 DNA reads TGCAGTGCTAGTAGCGGGGGCTCTCCGGGCAATGAGCAGTTCTTC. This translates into CSASSGGSPGNEQFF. The chain joins TRBV20-1 to TRBJ2-1; 9 positions match TRBD2. V was pared by 3 bases and J by 6 bases, with 9 bases of the junction left unmatched. Germline values: CDR1 DFQATT, CDR2 SNEGSKA (reference sequence). The CDR3 consists of 15 residues.